Sequencing of this TCR beta chain was carried out in a study of tumor-infiltrating lymphocytes in primary liver carcinoma. With respect to this clonotype: Its antigen is still unknown.

A constant-region primer served to make TCR beta cDNA from about 0.45 ug total RNA. What produced the TCR beta libraries was three nested multiplex PCR rounds using slightly modified ARM-PCR. Two initial PCR rounds of approximately 10 cycles each paired TRBV1-TRBV30 forward primers with a C-beta reverse primer. TCRdb re-analysed the multiplex PCR reads in MiXCR, keeping a single row per CDR3 protein. The data contain just under 55,000 distinct CDR3 sequences, 70% to 80% of them singletons. CDR3 length equals 17 residues. Germline CDR1 is SGHVS and CDR2 is FQNEAQ. Overall study results and limits: Tumor region pairs outstripped tumor-adjacent and tumor-blood pairs in overlap.

Total RNA and DNA came together from approximately 20-30 mg of bulk tissue without cell sorting. Sampling was performed at five separate regions of each tumor. V gene TRBV7-8 combines with J gene TRBJ2-7, with 9 nucleotides matching TRBD2. The end of the DNA aligns better with TRBJ2-1, so the J call may be wrong. The receptor comes from a man in his forties with primary liver carcinoma and hepatitis B virus infection. Sequencing was carried out using liver tumor tissue from sampling region 2. The subset here: tumor region T2, inferior pole. The CDR3 DNA is TGTGCCAGCAGCTTGGGGCCGAGGCGGGAGGGTCACTACGAGCAGTTCTTC. This encodes CASSLGPRREGHYEQFF.